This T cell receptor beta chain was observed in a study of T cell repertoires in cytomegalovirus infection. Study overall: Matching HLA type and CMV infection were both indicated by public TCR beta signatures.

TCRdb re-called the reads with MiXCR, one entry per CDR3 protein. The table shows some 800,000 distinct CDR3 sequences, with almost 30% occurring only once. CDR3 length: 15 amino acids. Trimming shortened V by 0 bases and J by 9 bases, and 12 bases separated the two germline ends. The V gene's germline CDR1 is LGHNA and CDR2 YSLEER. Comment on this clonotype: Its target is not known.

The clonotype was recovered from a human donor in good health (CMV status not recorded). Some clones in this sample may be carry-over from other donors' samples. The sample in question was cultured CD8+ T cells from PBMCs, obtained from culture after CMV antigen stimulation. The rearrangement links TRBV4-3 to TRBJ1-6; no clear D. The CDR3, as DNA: TGCGCCAGCAGCCAAGAGTTTAGCCGTATTTCACCCCTCCACTTT. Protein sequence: CASSQEFSRISPLHF.